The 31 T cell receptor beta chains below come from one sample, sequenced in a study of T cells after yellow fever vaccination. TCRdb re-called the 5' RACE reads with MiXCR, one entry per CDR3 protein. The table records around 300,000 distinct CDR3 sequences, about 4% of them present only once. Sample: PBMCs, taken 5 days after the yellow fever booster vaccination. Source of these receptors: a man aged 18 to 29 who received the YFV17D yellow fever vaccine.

The CDR3 bases are TGCAGTGCTAGAGATCAGCCAGCCTTAAACACTGAAGCTTTCTTT. As protein: CSARDQPALNTEAFF. The V call is TRBV20-1, the J call TRBJ1-1; D is unresolved. The CDR3 runs 15 residues. Deletions cut 0 bases from V and 2 bases from J, with 13 bases between. The germline V gene has CDR1 DFQATT and CDR2 SNEGSKA (reference sequence).

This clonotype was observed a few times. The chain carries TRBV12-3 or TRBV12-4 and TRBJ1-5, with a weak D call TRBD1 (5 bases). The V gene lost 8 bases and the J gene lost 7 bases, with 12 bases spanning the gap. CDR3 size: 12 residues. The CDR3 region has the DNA TGTGCCAGCGGAAGCTGGGACCAGCCCCAGCATTTT. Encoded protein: CASGSWDQPQHF.

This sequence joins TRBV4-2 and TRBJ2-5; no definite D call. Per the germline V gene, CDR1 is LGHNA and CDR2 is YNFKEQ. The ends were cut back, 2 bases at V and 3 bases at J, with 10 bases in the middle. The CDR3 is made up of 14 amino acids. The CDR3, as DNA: TGTGCCAGCAGCCAACGCAGACATGAAGAGACCCAGTACTTC. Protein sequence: CASSQRRHEETQYF.

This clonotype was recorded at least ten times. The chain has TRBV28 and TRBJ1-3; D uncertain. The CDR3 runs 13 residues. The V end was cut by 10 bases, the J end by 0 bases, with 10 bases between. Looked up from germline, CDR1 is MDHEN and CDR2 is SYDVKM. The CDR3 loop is CATLTSSGNTIYF. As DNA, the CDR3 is TGTGCCACCTTGACCAGCTCTGGAAACACCATATATTTT.

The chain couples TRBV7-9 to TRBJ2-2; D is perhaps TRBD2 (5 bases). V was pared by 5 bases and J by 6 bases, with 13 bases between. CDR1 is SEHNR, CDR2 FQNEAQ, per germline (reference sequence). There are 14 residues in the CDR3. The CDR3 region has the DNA TGTGCCAGCAGCCCGGAGGATAGGGCCGGGGAGCTGTTTTTT. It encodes CASSPEDRAGELFF.

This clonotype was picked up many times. CDR3 residues: CASSARQGNTEAFF. The CDR3, as DNA: TGTGCCAGCAGCGCAAGACAGGGGAACACTGAAGCTTTCTTT. The chain employs TRBV7-9 and TRBJ1-1, with 7 bases lining up with TRBD1. Germline trimming cut 5 bases from V and 1 base from J; bases unmatched to any gene: 4. The CDR3 spans 14 residues. Germline CDR1 and CDR2: SEHNR and FQNEAQ (reference sequence).

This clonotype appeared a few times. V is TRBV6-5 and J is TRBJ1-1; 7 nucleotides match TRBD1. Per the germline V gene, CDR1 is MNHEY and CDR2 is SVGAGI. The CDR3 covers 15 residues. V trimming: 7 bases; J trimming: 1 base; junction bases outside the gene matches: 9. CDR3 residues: CASTLTRGKNTEAFF. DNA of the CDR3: TGTGCCAGCACTTTGACCAGGGGGAAGAACACTGAAGCTTTCTTT.

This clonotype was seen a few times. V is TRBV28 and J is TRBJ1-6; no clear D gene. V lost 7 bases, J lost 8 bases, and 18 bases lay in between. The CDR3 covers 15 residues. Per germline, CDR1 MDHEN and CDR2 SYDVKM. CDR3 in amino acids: CASNYYGLTDSPLHF. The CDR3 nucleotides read TGTGCCAGCAATTATTACGGCCTAACTGATTCACCCCTCCACTTT.

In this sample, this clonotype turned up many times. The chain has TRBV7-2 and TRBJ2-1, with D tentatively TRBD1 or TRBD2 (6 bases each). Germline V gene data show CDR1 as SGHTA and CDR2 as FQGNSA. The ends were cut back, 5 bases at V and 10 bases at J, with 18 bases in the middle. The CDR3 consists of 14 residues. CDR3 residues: CASSGLRGRGEQFF. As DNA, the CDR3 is TGTGCCAGCAGCGGCTTACGGGGGCGAGGAGAGCAGTTCTTC.

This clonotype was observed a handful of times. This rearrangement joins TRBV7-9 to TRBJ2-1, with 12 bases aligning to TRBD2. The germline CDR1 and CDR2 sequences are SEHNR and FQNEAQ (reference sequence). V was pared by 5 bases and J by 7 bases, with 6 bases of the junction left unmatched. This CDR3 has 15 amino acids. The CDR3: CASSGPTSGGNEQFF. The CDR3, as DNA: TGTGCCAGCAGCGGCCCGACTAGCGGGGGTAATGAGCAGTTCTTC.

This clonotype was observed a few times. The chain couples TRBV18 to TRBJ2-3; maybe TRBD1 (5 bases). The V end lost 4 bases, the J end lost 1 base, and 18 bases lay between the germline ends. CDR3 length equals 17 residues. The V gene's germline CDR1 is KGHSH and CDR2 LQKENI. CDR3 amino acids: CASSLRWGGAGTDTQYF. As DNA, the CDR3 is TGTGCCAGCTCACTCCGGTGGGGCGGAGCAGGCACAGATACGCAGTATTTT.

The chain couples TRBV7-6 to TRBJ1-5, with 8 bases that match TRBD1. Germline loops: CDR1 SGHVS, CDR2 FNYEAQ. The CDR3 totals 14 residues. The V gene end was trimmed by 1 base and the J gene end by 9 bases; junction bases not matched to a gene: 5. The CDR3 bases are TGTGCCAGCAGCTTAGGGGGGACAGGAGTGCCCCAGCATTTT. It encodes CASSLGGTGVPQHF.

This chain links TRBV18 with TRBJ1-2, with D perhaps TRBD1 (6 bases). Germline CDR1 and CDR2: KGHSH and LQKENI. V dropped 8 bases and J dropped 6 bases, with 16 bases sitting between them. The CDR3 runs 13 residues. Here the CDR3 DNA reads TGTGCCAGCGGCCCAGAAGGGGGGAATGGCTACACCTTC. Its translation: CASGPEGGNGYTF.

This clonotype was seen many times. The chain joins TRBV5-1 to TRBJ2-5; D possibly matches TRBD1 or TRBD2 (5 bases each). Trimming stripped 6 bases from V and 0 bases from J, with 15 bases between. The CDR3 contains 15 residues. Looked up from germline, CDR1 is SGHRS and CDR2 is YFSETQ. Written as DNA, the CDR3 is TGCGCCAGCACCCCGGGACGGCAGTACCAAGAGACCCAGTACTTC. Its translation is CASTPGRQYQETQYF. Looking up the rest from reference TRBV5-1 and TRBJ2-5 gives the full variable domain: KAGVTQTPRYLIKTRGQQVTLSCSPISGHRSVSWYQQTPGQGLQFLFEYFSETQRNKGNFPGRFSGRQFSNSRSEMNVSTLELGDSALYLCASTPGRQYQETQYFGPGTRLLVL.

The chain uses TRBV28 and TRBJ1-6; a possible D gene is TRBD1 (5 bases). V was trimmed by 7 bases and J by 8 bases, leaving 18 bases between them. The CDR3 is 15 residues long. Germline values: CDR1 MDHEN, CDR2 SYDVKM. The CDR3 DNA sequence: TGTGCCAGCAATGGGGCGGGGCAGGGACATTCACCCCTCCACTTT. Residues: CASNGAGQGHSPLHF.

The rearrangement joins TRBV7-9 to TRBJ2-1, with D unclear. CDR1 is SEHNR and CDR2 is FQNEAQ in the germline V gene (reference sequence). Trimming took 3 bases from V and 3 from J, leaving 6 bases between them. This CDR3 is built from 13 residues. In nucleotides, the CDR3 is TGTGCCAGCAGCTTGGCTCACTACAATGAGCAGTTCTTC. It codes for CASSLAHYNEQFF.

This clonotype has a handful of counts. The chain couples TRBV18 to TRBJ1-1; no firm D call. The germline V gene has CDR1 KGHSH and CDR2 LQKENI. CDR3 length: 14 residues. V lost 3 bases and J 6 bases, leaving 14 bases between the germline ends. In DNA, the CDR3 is TGTGCCAGCTCACCCGTCCCCGGGGTTCCTGAAGCTTTCTTT. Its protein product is CASSPVPGVPEAFF.

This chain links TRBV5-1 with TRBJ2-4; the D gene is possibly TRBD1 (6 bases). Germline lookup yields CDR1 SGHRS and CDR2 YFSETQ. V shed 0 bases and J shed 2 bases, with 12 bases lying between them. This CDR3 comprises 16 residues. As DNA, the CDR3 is TGCGCCAGCAGCTTGGCTTTAGGGGGATCCAAAAACATTCAGTACTTC. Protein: CASSLALGGSKNIQYF.

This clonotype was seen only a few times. The CDR3 DNA sequence: TGTGCCATCAGTGAGTCGAGCGGGGGGGCCGGGACCCAGTACTTC. Translating gives CAISESSGGAGTQYF. The chain carries TRBV10-3 and TRBJ2-5; 10 positions match TRBD2. Trimming cost V 0 bases and J 7 bases; bases outside gene matches: 5. The CDR3 length is 15 residues. CDR1 ENHRY and CDR2 SYGVKD come from the germline V gene.

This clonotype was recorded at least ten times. CDR3 amino acids: CASSQDYYSKNYGYTF. The CDR3 region has the DNA TGTGCCAGCAGCCAAGATTATTACAGCAAGAACTATGGCTACACCTTC. The rearrangement links TRBV14 to TRBJ1-2; D ambiguous. The CDR3 is made up of 16 amino acids. The germline V gene encodes CDR1 SGHDN and CDR2 FVKESK. V shed 0 bases and J shed 2 bases, with 13 bases lying between them.

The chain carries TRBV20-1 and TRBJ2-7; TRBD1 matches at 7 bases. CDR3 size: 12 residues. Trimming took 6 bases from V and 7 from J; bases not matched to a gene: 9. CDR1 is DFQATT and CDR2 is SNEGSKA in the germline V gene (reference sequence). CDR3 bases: TGCAGTGCCCCCAACAGGGGATGGGAGCAGTACGTC. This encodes CSAPNRGWEQYV.

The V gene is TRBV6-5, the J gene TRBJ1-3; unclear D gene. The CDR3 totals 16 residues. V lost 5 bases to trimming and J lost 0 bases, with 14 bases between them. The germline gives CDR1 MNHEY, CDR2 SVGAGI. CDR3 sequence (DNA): TGTGCCAGCAGTCTGACACCCGCCATCTCTGGAAACACCATATATTTT. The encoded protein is CASSLTPAISGNTIYF.

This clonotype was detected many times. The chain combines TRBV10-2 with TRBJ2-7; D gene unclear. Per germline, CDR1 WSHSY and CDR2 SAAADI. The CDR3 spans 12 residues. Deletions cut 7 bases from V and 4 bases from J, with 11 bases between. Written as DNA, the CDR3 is TGCGCCAGCACAGGCGACGTATACGAGCAGTACTTC. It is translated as CASTGDVYEQYF.

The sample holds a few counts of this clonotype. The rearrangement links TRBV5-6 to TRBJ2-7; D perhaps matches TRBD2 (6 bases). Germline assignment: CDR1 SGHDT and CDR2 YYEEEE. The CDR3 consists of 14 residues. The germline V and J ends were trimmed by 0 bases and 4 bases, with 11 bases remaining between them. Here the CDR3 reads CASSLAGEIYEQYF. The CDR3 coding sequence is TGTGCCAGCAGCTTGGCGGGAGAAATATACGAGCAGTACTTC. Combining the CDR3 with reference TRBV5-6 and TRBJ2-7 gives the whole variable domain DAGVTQSPTHLIKTRGQQVTLRCSPKSGHDTVSWYQQALGQGPQFIFQYYEEEERQRGNFPDRFSGHQFPNYSSELNVNALLLGDSALYLCASSLAGEIYEQYFGPGTRLTVT.

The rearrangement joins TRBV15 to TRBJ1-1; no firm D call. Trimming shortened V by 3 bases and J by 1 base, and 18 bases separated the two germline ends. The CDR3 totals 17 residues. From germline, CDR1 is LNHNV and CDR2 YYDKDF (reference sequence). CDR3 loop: CATSSTNSRRWNTEAFF. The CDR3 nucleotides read TGTGCCACCAGCAGTACCAATTCCCGACGGTGGAACACTGAAGCTTTCTTT. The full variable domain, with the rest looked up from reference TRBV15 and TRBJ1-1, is DAMVIQNPRYQVTQFGKPVTLSCSQTLNHNVMYWYQQKSSQAPKLLFHYYDKDFNNEADTPDNFQSRRPNTSFCFLDIRSPGLGDTAMYLCATSSTNSRRWNTEAFFGQGTRLTVV.

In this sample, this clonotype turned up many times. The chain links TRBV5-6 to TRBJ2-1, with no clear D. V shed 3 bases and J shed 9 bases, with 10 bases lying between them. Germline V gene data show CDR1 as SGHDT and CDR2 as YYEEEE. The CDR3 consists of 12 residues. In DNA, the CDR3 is TGTGCCAGCAGCTGGAGACCGGGTGAGCAGTTCTTC. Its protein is CASSWRPGEQFF.

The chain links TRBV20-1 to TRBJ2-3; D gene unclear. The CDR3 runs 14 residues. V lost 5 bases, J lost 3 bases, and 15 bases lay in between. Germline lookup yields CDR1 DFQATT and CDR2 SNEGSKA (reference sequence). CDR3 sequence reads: CSARNPRRTDTQYF. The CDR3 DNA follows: TGCAGTGCTCGGAACCCCAGGCGGACAGATACGCAGTATTTT.

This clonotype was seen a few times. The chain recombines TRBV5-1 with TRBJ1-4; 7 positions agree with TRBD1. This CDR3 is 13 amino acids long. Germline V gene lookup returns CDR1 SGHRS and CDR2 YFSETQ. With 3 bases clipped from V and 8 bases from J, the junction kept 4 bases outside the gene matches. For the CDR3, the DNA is TGCGCCAGCAGCTCGACAGGGCTCGAAAAACTGTTTTTT. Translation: CASSSTGLEKLFF. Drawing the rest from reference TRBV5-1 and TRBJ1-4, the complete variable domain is KAGVTQTPRYLIKTRGQQVTLSCSPISGHRSVSWYQQTPGQGLQFLFEYFSETQRNKGNFPGRFSGRQFSNSRSEMNVSTLELGDSALYLCASSSTGLEKLFFGSGTQLSVL.

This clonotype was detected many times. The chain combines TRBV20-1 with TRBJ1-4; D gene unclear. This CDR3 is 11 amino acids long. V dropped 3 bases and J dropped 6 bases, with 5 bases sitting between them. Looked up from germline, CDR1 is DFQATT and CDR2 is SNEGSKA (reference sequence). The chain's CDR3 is CSASKDEKLFF. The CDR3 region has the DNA TGCAGTGCTAGTAAGGATGAAAAACTGTTTTTT.

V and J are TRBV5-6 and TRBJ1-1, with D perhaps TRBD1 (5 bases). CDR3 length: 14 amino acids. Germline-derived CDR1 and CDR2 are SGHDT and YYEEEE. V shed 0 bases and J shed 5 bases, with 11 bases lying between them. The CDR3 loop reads CASSLVPGTTEAFF. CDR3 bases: TGTGCCAGCAGCTTGGTGCCAGGGACGACTGAAGCTTTCTTT.

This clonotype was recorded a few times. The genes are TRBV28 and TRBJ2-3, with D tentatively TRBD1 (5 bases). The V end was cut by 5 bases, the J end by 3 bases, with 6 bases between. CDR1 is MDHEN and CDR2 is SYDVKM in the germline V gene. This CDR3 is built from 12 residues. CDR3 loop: CASSRQTDTQYF. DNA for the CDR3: TGTGCCAGCAGTAGACAGACAGATACGCAGTATTTT.